Each of the 28 T cell receptor beta chains below was sequenced from the same sample in a study of technical replicates of blood from several donors. Here immunoSEQ multiplex PCR was the method, and the copy in TCRdb shows in-frame clones only, minus some. The sample consists of approximately 80,000 clones, about 89% of them appearing once. The sample consisted of T cells isolated from PBMCs. The source is a human donor in good health.

This chain joins TRBV4-2 and TRBJ2-1; 10 bases match TRBD2. CDR1 is LGHNA, CDR2 YNFKEQ, per germline. Trimming cost V 1 base and J 2 bases; bases outside gene matches: 5. This CDR3 has 17 residues. CDR3 bases: TGTGCCAGCAGCCAAGGACTAGCGGGCAACACCTACAATGAGCAGTTCTTC. This codes for CASSQGLAGNTYNEQFF.

The V gene is TRBV28, the J gene TRBJ1-5, with 7 bases identical to TRBD1. V gave up 10 bases and J gave up 7 bases; unmatched junction bases: 7. The CDR3 loop spans 12 amino acids. Germline loops: CDR1 MDHEN, CDR2 SYDVKM. CDR3 bases: TGTGCCATTCGACAGGGAGGACAGCCCCAGCATTTT. This encodes CAIRQGGQPQHF.

The gene calls are TRBV6-5 and TRBJ1-4; tentatively, D is TRBD1 (6 bases). The CDR3 length is 14 residues. Deletions cut 2 bases from V and 5 bases from J, with 9 bases between. Germline-derived CDR1 and CDR2 are MNHEY and SVGAGI. CDR3 in DNA: TGTGCCAGCAGTTACGGGACACTAAATGAAAAACTGTTTTTT. It codes for CASSYGTLNEKLFF.

The genes are TRBV5-1 and TRBJ2-3; weak D call: TRBD2 (6 bases). With 2 bases removed from V and 4 bases from J, the gap between germline ends came to 14 bases. Germline CDR1 is SGHRS and CDR2 is YFSETQ. CDR3 size: 15 residues. CDR3 sequence: CASSLEKAGPDTQYF. CDR3 sequence (DNA): TGCGCCAGCAGCTTAGAGAAAGCGGGCCCAGATACGCAGTATTTT.

The J gene is TRBJ2-5, the V gene TRBV2; tentative D call: TRBD1 (5 bases). CDR1 is SNHLY, CDR2 FYNNEI, per germline. V was shortened by 0 bases and J by 1 base, with 12 bases between the two germline ends. The CDR3 has 16 residues. CDR3 coding DNA: TGTGCCAGCAGTGAAGCGATTCAGGGCCCCCAAGAGACCCAGTACTTC. Amino acid sequence: CASSEAIQGPQETQYF. Together with reference TRBV2 and TRBJ2-5, the CDR3 gives the full variable domain: EPEVTQTPSHQVTQMGQEVILRCVPISNHLYFYWYRQILGQKVEFLVSFYNNEISEKSEIFDDQFSVERPDGSNFTLKIRSTKLEDSAMYFCASSEAIQGPQETQYFGPGTRLLVL.

The V gene is TRBV15, the J gene TRBJ2-7, with unresolved D. This CDR3 is built from 14 residues. V was shortened by 5 bases and J by 0 bases, with 11 bases between the two germline ends. Germline V CDR1 and CDR2: LNHNV, YYDKDF (reference sequence). CDR3 in amino acids: CATSGSSSSYEQYF. The CDR3, as DNA: TGTGCCACCAGCGGAAGCTCTAGCTCCTACGAGCAGTACTTC.

The gene calls are TRBV7-8 and TRBJ1-1; TRBD1 agrees at 7 bases. CDR3 length: 15 amino acids. Germline CDR1 is SGHVS and CDR2 is FQNEAQ. The ends lost 5 bases at V and 4 bases at J; junction bases unmatched: 10. CDR3 loop: CASSGRTGKATEAFF. CDR3 DNA: TGTGCCAGCAGCGGCAGGACAGGAAAAGCCACTGAAGCTTTCTTT. The complete variable domain, with remaining parts taken from reference TRBV7-8 and TRBJ1-1, reads GAGVSQSPRYKVAKRGQDVALRCDPISGHVSLFWYQQALGQGPEFLTYFQNEAQLDKSGLPSDRFFAERPEGSVSTLKIQRTQQEDSAVYLCASSGRTGKATEAFFGQGTRLTVV.

The CDR3 nucleotides are TGTGCCAGCAGCGGACTAGCGGGAGGCACAGATACGCAGTATTTT. Translated, it gives CASSGLAGGTDTQYF. This chain joins TRBV4-2 and TRBJ2-3; TRBD2 matches 13 bases. Trimming took 5 bases from V and 1 from J; bases not matched to a gene: 0. In germline, CDR1 is LGHNA, CDR2 YNFKEQ. This CDR3 is 15 amino acids long.

V usage is TRBV5-6 and J usage is TRBJ2-5, with D possibly being TRBD1 (5 bases). Trimming cost V 4 bases and J 1 base, with 14 bases left between them. Germline CDR1 and CDR2: SGHDT and YYEEEE. The CDR3 is 15 amino acids. The CDR3 loop is CASSPVGHFQETQYF. The CDR3 DNA reads as TGTGCCAGCAGCCCGGTAGGACACTTCCAAGAGACCCAGTACTTC. Variable domain in full (rest from reference TRBV5-6 and TRBJ2-5): DAGVTQSPTHLIKTRGQQVTLRCSPKSGHDTVSWYQQALGQGPQFIFQYYEEEERQRGNFPDRFSGHQFPNYSSELNVNALLLGDSALYLCASSPVGHFQETQYFGPGTRLLVL.

This chain links TRBV10-3 with TRBJ1-2; D gene unclear. V was cut by 3 bases and J by 1 base, with 6 bases left in between. CDR1 and CDR2 (germline): ENHRY, SYGVKD. This CDR3 has 13 residues. CDR3 DNA sequence: TGTGCCATCAGTGAACACCATAACTATGGCTACACCTTC. This sequence encodes CAISEHHNYGYTF.

The V and J genes are TRBV4-3 and TRBJ1-2, with 7 bases matching TRBD1. With V trimmed by 5 bases and J by 1 base, 7 bases remained unmatched. The CDR3 totals 15 residues. Germline-derived CDR1 and CDR2 are LGHNA and YSLEER. The CDR3 region has the DNA TGCGCCAGCAGCTACGGGACAGCCGATAACTATGGCTACACCTTC. It translates to CASSYGTADNYGYTF.

This chain joins TRBV6-6 and TRBJ2-7; 7 bases agree with TRBD1. Per germline, CDR1 MNHNY and CDR2 SVGAGI (reference sequence). The CDR3 covers 15 residues. Trimming removed 2 bases from V and 6 bases from J; junction bases left unmatched: 10. The CDR3 nucleotides are TGTGCCAGCAGTTACCGGTTACAATACAGGGGCGAGCAGTACTTC. As protein: CASSYRLQYRGEQYF.

V usage is TRBV4-3 and J usage is TRBJ1-1; tentatively, D is TRBD1 (5 bases). V dropped 2 bases and J dropped 2 bases, with 9 bases sitting between them. Germline V CDR1 and CDR2: LGHNA, YSLEER. This CDR3 has 14 residues. CDR3 in amino acids: CASSQWQGNTEAFF. CDR3 sequence (DNA): TGCGCCAGCAGCCAATGGCAGGGAAACACTGAAGCTTTCTTT.

This clone was observed once. This chain connects TRBV5-1 to TRBJ1-4; TRBD1 matches at 9 bases. The CDR3 is 17 residues long. Per germline, CDR1 SGHRS and CDR2 YFSETQ. Trimming took 3 bases from V and 4 from J; bases not matched to a gene: 10. CDR3 loop: CASSWGSRTGVNEKLFF. DNA of the CDR3: TGCGCCAGCAGCTGGGGGAGCAGGACAGGGGTTAATGAAAAACTGTTTTTT.

The chain has TRBV10-3 and TRBJ1-1, with D unresolved. Trimming shortened V by 0 bases and J by 0 bases, and 14 bases separated the two germline ends. The CDR3 is 17 amino acids. CDR1 is ENHRY and CDR2 is SYGVKD in the germline V gene. The CDR3 DNA is TGTGCCATCAGTGAGTCGTCAGGCGCAATAATGAACACTGAAGCTTTCTTT. Protein: CAISESSGAIMNTEAFF.

The gene calls are TRBV19 and TRBJ1-1; no firm D call. The V and J ends lost 1 base and 2 bases respectively, with 20 bases between them. CDR1 LNHDA and CDR2 SQIVND come from the germline V gene (reference sequence). The CDR3 runs to 18 residues. The CDR3 is CASSIGPAGNHPNTEAFF. CDR3 sequence (DNA): TGTGCCAGTAGTATAGGACCTGCGGGAAACCACCCAAACACTGAAGCTTTCTTT.

The chain has TRBV2 and TRBJ2-2; weak D call: TRBD2 (6 bases). The CDR3 consists of 15 residues. Looked up from germline, CDR1 is SNHLY and CDR2 is FYNNEI. Deletions cut 6 bases from V and 1 base from J, with 12 bases between. The CDR3 sequence: CASSRDWENTGELFF. For the CDR3, the DNA is TGTGCCAGCAGCCGGGACTGGGAGAACACCGGGGAGCTGTTTTTT.

DNA for the CDR3: TGTGCCTGGACAGAGACAGGGGATGGCTACACCTTC. Its protein product is CAWTETGDGYTF. The V call is TRBV30, the J call TRBJ1-2; 8 positions agree with TRBD1. This CDR3 spans 12 amino acids. In germline, CDR1 is GTSNPN, CDR2 SVGIG (reference sequence). J lost 6 bases, V lost 4 bases, and 4 bases had no gene match.

The chain has TRBV19 and TRBJ1-2; possible D gene TRBD1, 6 bases. The CDR3 spans 17 residues. With 7 bases removed from V and 0 bases from J, the gap between germline ends came to 21 bases. CDR1 LNHDA and CDR2 SQIVND come from the germline V gene (reference sequence). The CDR3 DNA reads as TGTGCCAGTACCCAAACGGGGACACAACGCTCTAACTATGGCTACACCTTC. Residues: CASTQTGTQRSNYGYTF. Based on the CDR3 plus reference TRBV19 and TRBJ1-2, the full variable domain is DGGITQSPKYLFRKEGQNVTLSCEQNLNHDAMYWYRQDPGQGLRLIYYSQIVNDFQKGDIAEGYSVSREKKESFPLTVTSAQKNPTAFYLCASTQTGTQRSNYGYTFGSGTRLTVV.

In its sample, this clone was seen once. CDR3 region: CASSPIGTSGNHEQYF. The DNA for the CDR3 is TGCGCCAGCAGCCCAATTGGGACTAGCGGGAACCACGAGCAGTACTTC. V and J are TRBV4-3 and TRBJ2-7; 13 bases align to TRBD2. The V segment lost 4 bases and the J segment 5 bases; nucleotides outside the gene matches: 8. Per the germline V gene, CDR1 is LGHNA and CDR2 is YSLEER. CDR3 size: 16 residues.

The V call is TRBV4-2, the J call TRBJ1-2, with 7 bases aligning to TRBD1. V was clipped by 0 bases and J by 4 bases; unmatched bases: 5. Looked up from germline, CDR1 is LGHNA and CDR2 is YNFKEQ. The CDR3 totals 15 residues. Here the CDR3 reads CASSQDRDSFYGYTF. CDR3 coding DNA: TGTGCCAGCAGCCAAGATAGGGACAGCTTCTATGGCTACACCTTC.

This chain connects TRBV27 to TRBJ2-1; 11 bases match TRBD2. In germline, CDR1 is MNHEY, CDR2 SMNVEV (reference sequence). Germline trimming cut 5 bases from V and 4 bases from J; bases unmatched to any gene: 7. The CDR3 is made up of 16 amino acids. CDR3 sequence reads: CASSPRTSGLYNEQFF. The CDR3 DNA is TGTGCCAGCAGTCCGAGGACTAGCGGGCTGTACAATGAGCAGTTCTTC.

The rearrangement links TRBV28 to TRBJ2-2, with D unresolved. Looked up from germline, CDR1 is MDHEN and CDR2 is SYDVKM. CDR3 length: 15 residues. Trimming cost V 6 bases and J 1 base, with 12 bases left between them. CDR3 sequence (DNA): TGTGCCAGCAGCCTTGACATCCAGAACACCGGGGAGCTGTTTTTT. Translating gives CASSLDIQNTGELFF.

The table lists this clone with a few counts. This sequence joins TRBV2 and TRBJ1-1; D not certain. Germline CDR1 is SNHLY and CDR2 is FYNNEI. Trimming removed 4 bases at V and 0 bases at J, with 9 bases between. The CDR3 totals 14 residues. This CDR3 is CASSVRLMNTEAFF. The CDR3 DNA is TGTGCCAGCAGTGTTCGTTTAATGAACACTGAAGCTTTCTTT.

The chain carries TRBV27 and TRBJ2-1, with D maybe TRBD2 (5 bases). The V gene's germline CDR1 is MNHEY and CDR2 SMNVEV (reference sequence). Deletions cut 6 bases from V and 6 bases from J, with 18 bases between. This CDR3 contains 15 residues. The CDR3 nucleotides are TGTGCCAGCAGCCTTAAATTGGGGAGAATCAATGAGCAGTTCTTC. This sequence encodes CASSLKLGRINEQFF.

The V call is TRBV6-5, the J call TRBJ1-2; D is uncertain. V lost 2 bases and J 6 bases, leaving 13 bases between the germline ends. CDR3 size: 14 residues. CDR1 MNHEY and CDR2 SVGAGI come from the germline V gene. CDR3 nucleotides: TGTGCCAGCAGTTACGGTCGGGGTTCAGATGGCTACACCTTC. Its protein is CASSYGRGSDGYTF.

This rearrangement joins TRBV12-5 to TRBJ2-1, with 8 bases fitting TRBD2. The CDR3 spans 15 residues. Looked up from germline, CDR1 is LGHNT and CDR2 is FRNRAP. V shed 2 bases and J 4 bases; nucleotides not matched to a gene: 4. CDR3 sequence reads: CASGLTSGVYNEQFF. The CDR3 DNA follows: TGTGCTAGTGGTTTGACTAGCGGAGTATACAATGAGCAGTTCTTC. The full variable domain, with the rest looked up from reference TRBV12-5 and TRBJ2-1, is DARVTQTPRHKVTEMGQEVTMRCQPILGHNTVFWYRQTMMQGLELLAYFRNRAPLDDSGMPKDRFSAEMPDATLATLKIQPSEPRDSAVYFCASGLTSGVYNEQFFGPGTRLTVL.

This chain uses TRBV7-2 with TRBJ1-1; tentative D call: TRBD1 (6 bases). Germline values: CDR1 SGHTA, CDR2 FQGNSA. The CDR3 totals 14 residues. Trimming removed 5 bases at V and 1 base at J, with 11 bases between. The DNA for the CDR3 is TGTGCCAGCAGCCAAGACAGGCGGAACACTGAAGCTTTCTTT. It is translated as CASSQDRRNTEAFF.